This T cell receptor beta chain is from a study of cytomegalovirus exposure and HLA in healthy donors. Study findings and constraints: Sequencing probably produced one cluster of sequence variants that were highly shared.

For this clone: Its target is not known.

PCR was performed using 60 Vbeta and 13 Jbeta primers. TCRdb's table, derived via immunoSEQ multiplex PCR, lists solely in-frame clones and lacks some. Of around 120,000 clones in the sample, 65% to 80% were seen once. Specimen: PBMCs. This receptor was identified in a woman aged 40 to 49 in good health and CMV-seropositive.

CDR3 in DNA: TGTGCCAGCAGCCCCGGGACAGCTGACGAGCAGTACTTC. Its protein product is CASSPGTADEQYF. V gene TRBV7-8 combines with J gene TRBJ2-7; 7 bases align to TRBD1. CDR1 is SGHVS and CDR2 is FQNEAQ in the germline V gene. V gave up 5 bases and J gave up 5 bases; unmatched junction bases: 6. The CDR3 has 13 residues.